The rows below give T cell receptor beta chains drawn from one sample of a study of blood T cell repertoires in COVID-19. Profiling relied on immunoSEQ multiplex PCR, and the TCRdb table lists in-frame clones only, not all of them. The sample has some 670,000 clones; 70% to 90% are singletons. Sequencing was done on a sample of peripheral blood. These receptor sequences come from a young woman with acute or convalescent COVID-19. The CDR3 runs from the conserved cysteine through the conserved F or W. A D gene is named only where the DNA matches it firmly. Expanded clones are given a class, and other clones once, few, many or no size at all.

TRBV19	TRBD2	-	TRBJ2-3	TGTGCCAGTAGTATAGACGGGCCGGGGGGAAACACAGATACGCAGTATTTT	CASSIDGPGGNTDTQYF
TRBV19	-	-	TRBJ1-5	TGTGCCAGTGAAGGGGGTCATCAGCCCCAGCATTTT	CASEGGHQPQHF
TRBV7-9	TRBD2	-	TRBJ2-2	TGTGCCAGCAGCGGCCCGGCGGGGGGCCGCACCGGGGAGCTGTTTTTT	CASSGPAGGRTGELFF
TRBV3-1/TRBV3-2	TRBD2	-	TRBJ2-6	TGTGCCAGCAGCCCCCCCCTAGCGGGGGGGCCCTCTGGGGCCAACGTCCTGACTTTC	CASSPPLAGGPSGANVLTF
TRBV18	-	-	TRBJ1-1	TGTGCCAGCTCACCGGCGGTGGACACTGAAGCTTTCTTT	CASSPAVDTEAFF
TRBV10-3	-	-	TRBJ1-5	TGTGCCATCAGTACCCGGGGAGGGACTCAGCCCCAGCATTTT	CAISTRGGTQPQHF
TRBV15	TRBD1	-	TRBJ2-5	TGTGCCACCAGCAGTACAGGGGTTCAAGAGACCCAGTACTTC	CATSSTGVQETQYF
TRBV15	TRBD2	-	TRBJ2-3	TGTGCCACCACCGATGGGACTAGCTTCCCAGATACGCAGTATTTT	CATTDGTSFPDTQYF
TRBV6-6	-	-	TRBJ1-4	TGTGCCAGCAGTTACTTCTTACGGAAACTGTTTTTT	CASSYFLRKLFF
TRBV7-9	-	-	TRBJ1-1	TGTGCCAGCAGCCGCCCCCAGGTGGCAACTGAAGCTTTCTTT	CASSRPQVATEAFF
TRBV5-1	TRBD1	-	TRBJ1-2	TGCGCCAGCAGCCGACGGACAGGCTACGAGGACTATGGCTACACCTTC	CASSRRTGYEDYGYTF
TRBV5-4	TRBD2	-	TRBJ2-1	TGTGCCAGCAGCCCGGTCTCTAGCGGCTCCTACAATGAGCAGTTCTTC	CASSPVSSGSYNEQFF
TRBV12-3/TRBV12-4	-	-	TRBJ1-5	TGTGCCAGCGGTCTGGAGCAGCCCCAGCATTTT	CASGLEQPQHF
TRBV28	TRBD1	-	TRBJ1-2	TGTGCCAGTGGGGACAGGGCGGGTGGCTACACCTTC	CASGDRAGGYTF
TRBV4-3	TRBD1	once	TRBJ2-6	TGCGCCAGCAGCCCGGGACAGGGCGAGGCCAACGTCCTGACTTTC	CASSPGQGEANVLTF
TRBV6-6	-	-	TRBJ1-4	TGTGCCAGCAGCCCTAATGATTACGGAAAACTGTTTTTT	CASSPNDYGKLFF
TRBV30	TRBD1	-	TRBJ1-2	TGTGCCTGGACCAGGGGGCGGGATGGCTACACCTTC	CAWTRGRDGYTF
TRBV24-1	TRBD1	-	TRBJ1-2	TGTGCCACCAACCGGACAGGGCCCTCGGGCTATGGCTACACCTTC	CATNRTGPSGYGYTF
TRBV7-9	-	once	TRBJ1-1	TGTGCCAGCAGCTTGAGTGGCAGGGGAGCTAAAGCTTTCTTT	CASSLSGRGAKAFF
TRBV6-2/TRBV6-3	-	few	TRBJ2-1	TGTGCCAGCAGTTACCCGCGGGGGCCCCCTGGCAATGAGCAGTTCTTC	CASSYPRGPPGNEQFF
TRBV5-4	-	-	TRBJ2-3	TGTGCCAGCAGCTCGCGACAGCCGAGTGGCACAGATACGCAGTATTTT	CASSSRQPSGTDTQYF
TRBV3-1/TRBV3-2	-	once	TRBJ1-2	TGTGCCAGCAGCCAAGACTCCGCAGCTAACTATGGCTACACCTTC	CASSQDSAANYGYTF
TRBV5-5	-	few	TRBJ1-2	TGTGCCAGCAGCTCCGGGGGATATGGCTACACCTTC	CASSSGGYGYTF
TRBV7-2	-	-	TRBJ2-7	TGTGCCAGCCGCTCGTGGGCAGGGCCATACGAGCAGTACTTC	CASRSWAGPYEQYF
TRBV2	-	-	TRBJ2-7	TGTGCCAGCGGGAGGACCGGCCCCTACGAGCAGTACTTC	CASGRTGPYEQYF
TRBV24-1	-	-	TRBJ2-7	TGTGCCACCAGTGCGGGAGCCTACGAGCAGTACTTC	CATSAGAYEQYF
TRBV9	TRBD1	-	TRBJ1-1	TGTGCCAGCAGCGCAGAAGGACAGGGGGGTGAAGCTTTCTTT	CASSAEGQGGEAFF
TRBV5-1	TRBD1	-	TRBJ1-4	TGCGCCAGCAGCGGGACAGAGAATGAAAAACTGTTTTTT	CASSGTENEKLFF
TRBV5-6	TRBD1	-	TRBJ2-3	TGTGCCAGCAGCTTCACAGGGGGCGGGCGAGGCACAGATACGCAGTATTTT	CASSFTGGGRGTDTQYF